Below, one T cell receptor (beta chain) is given with its context. Its antigen is undetermined. Method: immunoSEQ multiplex PCR; TCRdb's copy keeps in-frame clones and lacks some. This sample has approximately 15,000 clones, with roughly 87% found just once. This specimen comes from a study of OX40 agonist ivuxolimab in advanced cancers. Study-wide background: More than 35% of patients had received prior checkpoint inhibitor therapy. Study outcomes and limitations: Relative to CD4+ cells, CD8+ T cells on average had more expanded clones. Determination of antigen specificity was not performed for the expanded peripheral T cells.

Germline loops: CDR1 SGHTA, CDR2 FQGTGA. This CDR3 has 15 amino acids. J was trimmed by 4 bases and V by 2 bases; bases with no gene match: 7. This receptor was obtained from an adult with an advanced solid tumor such as melanoma, head and neck, liver or kidney cancer. This rearrangement joins TRBV7-3 to TRBJ1-2; 7 positions match TRBD1. The sequencing used CD4+ or CD8+ T cells sorted from blood, collected in a trial of the OX40 agonist ivuxolimab. In DNA, the CDR3 is TGTGCCAGCAGCTTAGCCCAGGGGGGGCCCTATGGCTACACCTTC. Its protein is CASSLAQGGPYGYTF.